Listed below are T cell receptor beta chains from one sample, sequenced in a study of T cell responses to AZD1222 COVID-19 vaccine. Repertoires were generated with immunoSEQ multiplex PCR, while TCRdb's copy carries only in-frame clones and drops some. The sample has about 83,000 clones, around 90% seen once. This specimen was peripheral blood, taken 28 days after the second AZD1222 dose. These receptors all come from an adult who received the AZD1222 COVID-19 vaccine. Both conserved end residues are part of each CDR3. A D gene is named only where the DNA matches it firmly. The size field is filled for only some rows; it gives once, few, many or a size class.

d_gene | j_gene | v_gene | abundance | CDR3aa | CDR3nt
. | TRBJ1-5 | TRBV6-6 | . | CASSSSGDNQPQHF | TGTGCCAGCAGTTCATCAGGGGACAATCAGCCCCAGCATTTT
. | TRBJ1-4 | TRBV20-1 | . | CSASRADVEKLFF | TGCAGTGCTAGTCGGGCGGACGTTGAAAAACTGTTTTTT
. | TRBJ1-1 | TRBV7-9 | . | CASSLAGRMNTEAFF | TGTGCCAGCAGCTTAGCCGGCAGAATGAACACTGAAGCTTTCTTT
. | TRBJ2-3 | TRBV30 | . | CAWTPAGARTDTQYF | TGTGCCTGGACTCCCGCAGGGGCTAGGACAGATACGCAGTATTTT
TRBD1 | TRBJ2-7 | TRBV3-1/TRBV3-2 | once | CASSDRGADEQYF | TGTGCCAGCAGCGACAGGGGTGCGGACGAGCAGTACTTC
. | TRBJ2-3 | TRBV5-4 | . | CASSLTGGVTDTQYF | TGTGCCAGCAGCTTGACAGGGGGGGTCACAGATACGCAGTATTTT
. | TRBJ2-3 | TRBV7-2 | . | CASSFLGVHNTDTQYF | TGTGCCAGCAGCTTCCTAGGAGTACATAACACAGATACGCAGTATTTT
TRBD2 | TRBJ2-1 | TRBV7-3 | . | CASSQGLARGGNEQFF | TGTGCCAGCAGCCAGGGACTAGCCCGGGGGGGAAATGAGCAGTTCTTC
. | TRBJ2-3 | TRBV29-1 | . | CSVVGTGPTDTQYF | TGCAGCGTTGTAGGAACAGGGCCCACAGATACGCAGTATTTT
TRBD1 | TRBJ2-3 | TRBV29-1 | . | CSVSPGQGDMSTDTQYF | TGCAGCGTTTCTCCGGGACAGGGAGATATGAGCACAGATACGCAGTATTTT
. | TRBJ2-5 | TRBV2 | . | CASSDVGDGTQYF | TGTGCCAGCAGTGATGTGGGGGACGGGACCCAGTACTTC
. | TRBJ2-7 | TRBV9 | . | CASSLHGEDVREEQYF | TGTGCCAGCAGCCTTCACGGGGAAGACGTCCGGGAGGAGCAGTACTTC
TRBD2 | TRBJ2-3 | TRBV3-1/TRBV3-2 | . | CASSQVPTNRRLAPVLYF | TGTGCCAGCAGCCAAGTCCCCACAAACCGAAGACTAGCGCCAGTCCTCTATTTT
. | TRBJ1-1 | TRBV7-9 | . | CASSQTGETEAFF | TGTGCCAGCAGCCAGACAGGAGAAACTGAAGCTTTCTTT
. | TRBJ1-2 | TRBV19 | . | CASTDTWDGYTF | TGTGCCAGTACCGATACTTGGGATGGCTACACCTTC
TRBD2 | TRBJ2-7 | TRBV7-9 | few | CASSFLSSGSSYEQYF | TGTGCCAGCAGCTTTCTCTCTAGCGGGAGTTCTTACGAGCAGTACTTC
. | TRBJ2-1 | TRBV7-9 | . | CASSLQNKYNEQFF | TGTGCCAGCAGCTTACAGAACAAGTACAATGAGCAGTTCTTC
. | TRBJ2-7 | TRBV6-5 | . | CASSYSGNSYEQYF | TGTGCCAGCAGTTACTCAGGGAACTCCTACGAGCAGTACTTC
. | TRBJ2-2 | TRBV5-4 | . | CASSPDRVDGELFF | TGTGCCAGCAGCCCTGACCGGGTGGACGGGGAGCTGTTTTTT
. | TRBJ2-2 | TRBV5-6 | . | CAPPRTGELFF | TGTGCCCCCCCCCGAACCGGGGAGCTGTTTTTT
. | TRBJ2-1 | TRBV28 | . | CASSFYEVGNEQFF | TGTGCCAGCAGTTTTTACGAGGTGGGGAATGAGCAGTTCTTC
TRBD2 | TRBJ2-1 | TRBV7-2 | . | CASSLGGLAGGRNEQFF | TGTGCCAGCAGCTTAGGTGGACTAGCGGGAGGGCGGAATGAGCAGTTCTTC